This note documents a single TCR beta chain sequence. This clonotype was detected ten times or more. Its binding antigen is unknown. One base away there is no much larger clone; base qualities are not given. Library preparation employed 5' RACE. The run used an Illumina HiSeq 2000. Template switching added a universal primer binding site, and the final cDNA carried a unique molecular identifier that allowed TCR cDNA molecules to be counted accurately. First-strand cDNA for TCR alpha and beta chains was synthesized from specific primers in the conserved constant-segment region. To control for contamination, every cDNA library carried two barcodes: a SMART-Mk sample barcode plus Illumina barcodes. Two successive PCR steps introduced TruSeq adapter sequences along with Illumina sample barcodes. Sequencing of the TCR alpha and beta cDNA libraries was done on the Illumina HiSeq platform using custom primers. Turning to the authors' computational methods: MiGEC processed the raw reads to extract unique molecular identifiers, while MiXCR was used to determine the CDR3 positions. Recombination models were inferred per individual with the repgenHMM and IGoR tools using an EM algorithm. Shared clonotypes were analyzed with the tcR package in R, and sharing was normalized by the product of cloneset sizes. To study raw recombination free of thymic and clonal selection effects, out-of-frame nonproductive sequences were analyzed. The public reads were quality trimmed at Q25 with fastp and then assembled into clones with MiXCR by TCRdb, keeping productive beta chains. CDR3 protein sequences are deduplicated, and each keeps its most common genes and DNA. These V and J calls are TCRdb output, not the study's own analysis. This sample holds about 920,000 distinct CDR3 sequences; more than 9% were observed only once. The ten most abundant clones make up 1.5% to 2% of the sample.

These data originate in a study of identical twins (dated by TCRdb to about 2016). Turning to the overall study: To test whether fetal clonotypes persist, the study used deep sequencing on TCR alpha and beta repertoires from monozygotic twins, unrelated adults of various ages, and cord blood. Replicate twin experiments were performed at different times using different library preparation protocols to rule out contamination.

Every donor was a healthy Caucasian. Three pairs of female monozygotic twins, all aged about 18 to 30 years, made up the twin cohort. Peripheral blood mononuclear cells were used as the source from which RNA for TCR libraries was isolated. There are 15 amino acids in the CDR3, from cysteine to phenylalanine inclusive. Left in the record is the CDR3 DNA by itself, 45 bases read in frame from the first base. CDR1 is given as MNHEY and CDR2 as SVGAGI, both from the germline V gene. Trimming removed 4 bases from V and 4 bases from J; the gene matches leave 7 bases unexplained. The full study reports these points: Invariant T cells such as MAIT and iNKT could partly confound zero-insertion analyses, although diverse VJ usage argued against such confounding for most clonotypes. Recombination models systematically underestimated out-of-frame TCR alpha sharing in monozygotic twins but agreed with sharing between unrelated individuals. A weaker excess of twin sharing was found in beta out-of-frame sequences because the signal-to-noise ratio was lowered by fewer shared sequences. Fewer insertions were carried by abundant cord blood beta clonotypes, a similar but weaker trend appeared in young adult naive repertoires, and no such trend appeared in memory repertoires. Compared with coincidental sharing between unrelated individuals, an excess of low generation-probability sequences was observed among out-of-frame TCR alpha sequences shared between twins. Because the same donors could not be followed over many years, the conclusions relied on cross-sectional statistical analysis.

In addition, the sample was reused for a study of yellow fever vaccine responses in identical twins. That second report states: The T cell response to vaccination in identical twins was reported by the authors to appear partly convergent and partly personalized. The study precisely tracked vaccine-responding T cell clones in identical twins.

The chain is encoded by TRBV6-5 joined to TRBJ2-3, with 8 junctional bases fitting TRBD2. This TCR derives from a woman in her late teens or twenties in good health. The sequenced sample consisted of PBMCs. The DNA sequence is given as TGTGCCAGCAGTTCGTCGGGGGGGCCCCCAGATACGCAGTATTTT. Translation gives CASSSSGGPPDTQYF.